This paragraph reports one TCR beta chain. Its antigen remains unknown. The entry originates in a study of cytomegalovirus exposure and HLA in healthy donors. The CDR3 totals 14 residues. V shed 7 bases, J shed 3 bases, and the junction held 5 bases outside the gene matches. The germline V gene has CDR1 MGHRA and CDR2 YSYEKL. Primers: 60 Vbeta forward and 13 Jbeta reverse. Clones were sequenced by immunoSEQ multiplex PCR, and TCRdb holds only the in-frame ones, with some missing. The table shows over 150,000 clones, with less than 85% occurring only once. Study-wide points: Among TCR beta chains, those listed as cytomegalovirus-associated numbered under 200. Upon later analysis, TCR association rates were observed to vary by HLA locus, being highest for DRB1 and lowest for HLA-C. Rarity characterized most TCR sequences, yet some public TCRs appeared in many donors. Presence/absence results assume similar sequencing depth per donor, which may not hold.

The chain employs TRBV4-1 and TRBJ2-1; 8 nucleotides line up with TRBD2. Material: PBMCs. This receptor was obtained from a man aged 60 to 69 in good health and CMV-seronegative. The CDR3 bases are TGCGCCAGCAACGACGGGGGGGACTACAATGAGCAGTTCTTC. Translating it yields CASNDGGDYNEQFF.